The 10 T cell receptor beta chains below come from one sample, sequenced in a study of blood T cell repertoires in COVID-19. Clones were read by immunoSEQ multiplex PCR, and TCRdb kept only the in-frame ones, dropping some. Found here are more than 110,000 clones, around three quarters of them singletons; the top ten hold approximately 4%. Sequencing input: peripheral blood. These TCRs come from a man in his 60s with acute or convalescent COVID-19.

A few counts support this clone. The chain recombines TRBV6-2 or TRBV6-3 with TRBJ1-1; 10 bases are a match to TRBD1. There are 13 residues in the CDR3. From germline, CDR1 is MNHEY and CDR2 SVGEGT. V dropped 6 bases and J dropped 9; count of bases not matched to a gene: 7. The CDR3 loop is CASSRGTGEQAFF. The CDR3, as DNA: TGTGCCAGCAGCCGCGGGACAGGGGAACAAGCTTTCTTT.

CDR3 sequence reads: CASSLDIVNTEAFF. DNA for the CDR3: TGCGCCAGCAGCCTGGATATTGTGAACACTGAAGCTTTCTTT. The chain joins TRBV5-1 to TRBJ1-1, with D uncertain. The CDR3 consists of 14 residues. Germline CDR1 reads SGHRS; CDR2 reads YFSETQ. V lost 4 bases and J lost 0, with 10 bases in between.

This clone was seen more than once but under ten times. V is TRBV28 and J is TRBJ2-4; TRBD1 agrees at 7 bases. The CDR3 contains 19 residues. CDR1 is MDHEN and CDR2 is SYDVKM in the germline V gene. V gave up 7 bases and J gave up 1 base; unmatched junction bases: 19. The CDR3 nucleotides are TGTGCCAGCACCCCGAGAGACAGGGCTTTAGGGTGGGCCAAAAACATTCAGTACTTC. This codes for CASTPRDRALGWAKNIQYF. Full variable domain (missing parts from reference TRBV28 and TRBJ2-4): DVKVTQSSRYLVKRTGEKVFLECVQDMDHENMFWYRQDPGLGLRLIYFSYDVKMKEKGDIPEGYSVSREKKERFSLILESASTNQTSMYLCASTPRDRALGWAKNIQYFGAGTRLSVL.

The chain joins TRBV3-1 (or the pseudogene TRBV3-2) to TRBJ2-1; TRBD2 agrees at 7 bases. CDR3 length: 15 amino acids. The germline gives CDR1 LGHDT, CDR2 YNNKEL (reference sequence). V lost 0 bases, J lost 8 bases, and 7 bases stayed unmatched. The CDR3 region is CASSQDGGGPHEQFF. The CDR3 coding sequence is TGTGCCAGCAGCCAAGACGGGGGAGGGCCGCATGAGCAGTTCTTC.

V and J are TRBV6-2 or TRBV6-3 and TRBJ2-2; TRBD1 might be the D (6 bases). The CDR3 sequence is 15 residues long. CDR1 and CDR2 from the germline V gene are MNHEY and SVGEGT. V was pared by 6 bases and J by 4 bases, with 15 bases between. The CDR3 loop reads CASSHGTYSTGELFF. The CDR3 DNA sequence: TGTGCCAGCAGCCACGGGACATACTCCACCGGGGAGCTGTTTTTT.

V and J are TRBV27 and TRBJ1-5, with 7 bases matching TRBD1. CDR3 length: 14 residues. V shed 6 bases and J 1 base; nucleotides not matched to a gene: 3. The germline gives CDR1 MNHEY, CDR2 SMNVEV (reference sequence). The CDR3 protein is CASSHRGSNQPQHF. As DNA, the CDR3 is TGTGCCAGCAGCCACAGGGGAAGCAATCAGCCCCAGCATTTT.

This clone was seen more than once but under ten times. J is TRBJ2-1 and V is TRBV5-3, with 10 bases that match TRBD1. TRBV5-3 is labeled an ORF, and its function is uncertain. The CDR3 extends over 18 amino acids. The V gene end was trimmed by 1 base and the J gene end by 8 bases; junction bases not matched to a gene: 15. The CDR3: CARSLNGQGVTNQYEQFF. The CDR3 coding sequence is TGTGCCAGAAGCTTGAATGGACAGGGGGTGACAAACCAGTATGAGCAGTTCTTC.

This chain links TRBV21-1 with TRBJ2-7; the table assigns TRBD2, which was not confirmed against the DNA. TRBV21-1 represents a pseudogene. The CDR3 spans 15 residues. CDR3 sequence (DNA): TGTGCCACCAGCAAGGGTCCAGCGGGAGGGTACGAGCAGTACTTC. Translation: CATSKGPAGGYEQYF.

The chain carries TRBV15 and TRBJ1-5; 10 bases agree with TRBD1. CDR3 length: 15 amino acids. Unmatched junction bases numbered 6, after V lost 6 bases and J lost 4 bases. Germline assignment: CDR1 LNHNV and CDR2 YYDKDF (reference sequence). The DNA of the CDR3 is TGTGCCACCAGTATGGACAGGGGGGTTAATCAGCCCCAGCATTTT. It encodes CATSMDRGVNQPQHF. The entire variable domain, with the rest obtained from reference TRBV15 and TRBJ1-5, is as follows: DAMVIQNPRYQVTQFGKPVTLSCSQTLNHNVMYWYQQKSSQAPKLLFHYYDKDFNNEADTPDNFQSRRPNTSFCFLDIRSPGLGDTAMYLCATSMDRGVNQPQHFGDGTRLSIL.

V is TRBV5-1 and J is TRBJ2-1, with D unresolved. CDR1 is SGHRS and CDR2 is YFSETQ in the germline V gene. With 3 bases removed from V and 7 bases from J, the gap between germline ends came to 14 bases. This CDR3 spans 14 amino acids. The CDR3 region has the DNA TGCGCCAGCAGCTGGCAGGCAGTCGTGAATGAGCAGTTCTTC. It translates to CASSWQAVVNEQFF.